This TCR beta chain is from a study of long-term antiretroviral therapy in people with HIV. Study in general: The earliest samples came from an era when ART typically awaited falling CD4 counts.

With respect to this clone: Its antigen is currently unknown.

Each contributor possessed a minimum of one pre-ART and a minimum of two post-ART PBMC samples. Study-wide results and limits: Following ART, diversity rose but still fell short of transplant donor controls. Clones that expanded before ART (that is, prior to treatment) dominated the repertoire at all time points.

Survey-level immunoSEQ v3.0 assays were run. Using immunoSEQ multiplex PCR, the repertoire was profiled, and TCRdb retains in-frame clones only, with some absent. This table holds 25,000 to 35,000 clones, approximately 96% found once. The receptor comes from a man between 25 and 39 years old with HIV. The material sequenced was unsorted PBMCs, taken roughly 6.9 years after starting antiretroviral therapy.

CDR3 DNA: TGTGCCAGCAGTCAGGCGGAGGGCCGGAACGAGCAGTACTTC. The encoded protein is CASSQAEGRNEQYF. The chain couples TRBV6-5 to TRBJ2-7; TRBD2 is a possible D gene (6 bases). Between the trimmed V and J ends, which lost 5 bases and 5 bases, there was a span of 16 bases. Per germline, CDR1 MNHEY and CDR2 SVGAGI. This CDR3 contains 14 residues.